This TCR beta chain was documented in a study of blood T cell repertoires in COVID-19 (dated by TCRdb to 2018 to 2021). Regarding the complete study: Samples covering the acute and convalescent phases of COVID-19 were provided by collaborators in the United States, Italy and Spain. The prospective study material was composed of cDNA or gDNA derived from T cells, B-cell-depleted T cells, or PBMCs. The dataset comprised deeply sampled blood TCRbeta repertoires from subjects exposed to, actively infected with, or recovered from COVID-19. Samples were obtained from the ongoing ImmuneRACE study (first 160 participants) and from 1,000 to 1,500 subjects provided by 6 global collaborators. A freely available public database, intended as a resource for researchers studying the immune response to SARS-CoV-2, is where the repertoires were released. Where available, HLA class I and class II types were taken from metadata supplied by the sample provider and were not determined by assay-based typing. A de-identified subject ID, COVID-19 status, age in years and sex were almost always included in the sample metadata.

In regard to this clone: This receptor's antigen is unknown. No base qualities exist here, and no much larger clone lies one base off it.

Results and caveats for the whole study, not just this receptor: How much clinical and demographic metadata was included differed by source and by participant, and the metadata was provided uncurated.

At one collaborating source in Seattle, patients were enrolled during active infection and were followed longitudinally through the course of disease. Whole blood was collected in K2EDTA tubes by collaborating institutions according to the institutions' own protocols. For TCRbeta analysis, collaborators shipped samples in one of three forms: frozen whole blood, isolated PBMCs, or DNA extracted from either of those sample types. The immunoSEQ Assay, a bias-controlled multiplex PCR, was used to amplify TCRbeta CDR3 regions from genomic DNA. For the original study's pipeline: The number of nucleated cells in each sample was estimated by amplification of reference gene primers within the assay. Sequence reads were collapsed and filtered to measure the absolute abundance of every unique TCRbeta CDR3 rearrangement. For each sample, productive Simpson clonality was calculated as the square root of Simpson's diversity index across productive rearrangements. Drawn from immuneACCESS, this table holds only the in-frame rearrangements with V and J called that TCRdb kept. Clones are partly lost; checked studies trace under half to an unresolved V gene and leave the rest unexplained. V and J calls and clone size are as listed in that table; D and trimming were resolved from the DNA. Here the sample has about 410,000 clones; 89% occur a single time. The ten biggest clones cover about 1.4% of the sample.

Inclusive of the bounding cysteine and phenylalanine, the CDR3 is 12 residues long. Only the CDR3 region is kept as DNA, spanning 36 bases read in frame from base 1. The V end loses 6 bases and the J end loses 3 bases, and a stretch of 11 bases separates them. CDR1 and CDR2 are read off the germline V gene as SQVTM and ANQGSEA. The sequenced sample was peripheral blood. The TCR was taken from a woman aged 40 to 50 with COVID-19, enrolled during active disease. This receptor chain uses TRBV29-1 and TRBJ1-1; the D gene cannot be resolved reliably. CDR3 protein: CSVPGGHTEAFF. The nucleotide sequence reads TGCAGCGTCCCCGGCGGGCACACTGAAGCTTTCTTT.